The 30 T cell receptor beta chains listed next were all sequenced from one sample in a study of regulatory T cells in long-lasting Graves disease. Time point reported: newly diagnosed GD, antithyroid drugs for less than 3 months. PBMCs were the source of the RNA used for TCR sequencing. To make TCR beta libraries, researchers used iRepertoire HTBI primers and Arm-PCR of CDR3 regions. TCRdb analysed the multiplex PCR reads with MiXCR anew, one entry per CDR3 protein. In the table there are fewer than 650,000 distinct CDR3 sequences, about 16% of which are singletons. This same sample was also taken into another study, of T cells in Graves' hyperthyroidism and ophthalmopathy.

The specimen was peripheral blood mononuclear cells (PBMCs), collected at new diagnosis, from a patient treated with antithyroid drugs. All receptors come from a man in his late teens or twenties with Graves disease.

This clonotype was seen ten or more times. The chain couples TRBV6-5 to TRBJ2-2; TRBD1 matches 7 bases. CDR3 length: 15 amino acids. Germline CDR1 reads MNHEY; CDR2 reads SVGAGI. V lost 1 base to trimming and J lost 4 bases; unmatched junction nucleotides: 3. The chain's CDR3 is CASSYWAGGTGELFF. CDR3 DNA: TGTGCCAGCAGTTACTGGGCAGGGGGCACCGGGGAGCTGTTTTTT.

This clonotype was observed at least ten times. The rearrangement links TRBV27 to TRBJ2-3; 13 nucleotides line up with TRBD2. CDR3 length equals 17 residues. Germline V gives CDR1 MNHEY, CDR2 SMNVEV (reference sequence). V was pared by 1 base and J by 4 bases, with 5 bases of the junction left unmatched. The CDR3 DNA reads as TGTGCCAGCAGTTTATTCACTAGCGGGAGGGGGTCAGATACGCAGTATTTT. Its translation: CASSLFTSGRGSDTQYF.

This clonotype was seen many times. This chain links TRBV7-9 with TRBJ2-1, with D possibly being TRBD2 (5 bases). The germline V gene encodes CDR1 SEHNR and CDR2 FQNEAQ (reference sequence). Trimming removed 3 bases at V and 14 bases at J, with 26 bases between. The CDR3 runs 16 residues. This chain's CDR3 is CASSLDLGARRHRKFF. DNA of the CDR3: TGTGCCAGCAGCTTGGATTTGGGAGCCCGGAGACACCGTAAGTTCTTC.

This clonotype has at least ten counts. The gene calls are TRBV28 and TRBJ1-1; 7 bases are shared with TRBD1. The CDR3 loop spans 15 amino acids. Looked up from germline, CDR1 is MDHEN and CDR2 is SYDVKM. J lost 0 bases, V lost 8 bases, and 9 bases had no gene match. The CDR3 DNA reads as TGTGCCAGCTGGAGGACAGGACGCATGAACACTGAAGCTTTCTTT. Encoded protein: CASWRTGRMNTEAFF.

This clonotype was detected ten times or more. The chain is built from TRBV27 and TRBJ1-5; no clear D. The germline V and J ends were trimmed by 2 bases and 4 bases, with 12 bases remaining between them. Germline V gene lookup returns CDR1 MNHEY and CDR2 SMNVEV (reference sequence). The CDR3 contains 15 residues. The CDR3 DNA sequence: TGTGCCAGCAGTTTACATGGCTTAGGGAATCAGCCCCAGCATTTT. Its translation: CASSLHGLGNQPQHF.

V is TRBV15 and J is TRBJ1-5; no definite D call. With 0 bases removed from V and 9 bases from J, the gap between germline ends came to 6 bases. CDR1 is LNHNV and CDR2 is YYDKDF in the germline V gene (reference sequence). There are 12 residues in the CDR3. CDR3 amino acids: CATSRDRPPQHF. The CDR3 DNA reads TGTGCCACCAGCAGAGACCGGCCGCCCCAGCATTTT.

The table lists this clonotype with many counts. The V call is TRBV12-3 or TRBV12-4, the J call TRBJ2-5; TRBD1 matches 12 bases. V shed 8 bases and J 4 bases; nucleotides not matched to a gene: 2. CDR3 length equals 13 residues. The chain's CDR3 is CASWGQGAETQYF. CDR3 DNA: TGTGCCAGCTGGGGACAGGGGGCAGAGACCCAGTACTTC.

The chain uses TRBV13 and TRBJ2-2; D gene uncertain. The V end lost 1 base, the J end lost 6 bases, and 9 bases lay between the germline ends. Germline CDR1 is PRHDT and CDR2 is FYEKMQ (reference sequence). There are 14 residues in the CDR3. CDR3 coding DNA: TGTGCCAGCAGCTTAGACCTCACCGCCGGGGAGCTGTTTTTT. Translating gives CASSLDLTAGELFF.

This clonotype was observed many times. CDR3 in amino acids: CAWSALGGQGASNYGYTF. The DNA for the CDR3 is TGTGCCTGGAGTGCACTAGGGGGACAGGGGGCCAGCAACTATGGCTACACCTTC. V gene TRBV30 combines with J gene TRBJ1-2; the match to TRBD1 covers 12 bases. The CDR3 consists of 18 residues. Germline V gives CDR1 GTSNPN, CDR2 SVGIG (reference sequence). The V and J ends lost 1 base and 2 bases, in that order; junction bases with no gene match: 11.

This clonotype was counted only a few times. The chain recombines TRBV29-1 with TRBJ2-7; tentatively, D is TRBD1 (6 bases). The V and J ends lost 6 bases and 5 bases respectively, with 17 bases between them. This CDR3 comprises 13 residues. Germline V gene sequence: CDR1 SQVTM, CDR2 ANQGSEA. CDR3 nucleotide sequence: TGCAGCGTCTCGTACAGGGTTAGCGACGAGCAGTACTTC. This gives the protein CSVSYRVSDEQYF.

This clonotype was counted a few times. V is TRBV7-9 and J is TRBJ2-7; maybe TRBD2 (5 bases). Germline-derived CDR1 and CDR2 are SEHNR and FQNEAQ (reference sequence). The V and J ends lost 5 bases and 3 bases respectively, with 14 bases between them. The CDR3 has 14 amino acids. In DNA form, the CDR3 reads TGTGCCAGCAGCACCGATCGGGGTTACTACGAGCAGTACTTC. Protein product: CASSTDRGYYEQYF.

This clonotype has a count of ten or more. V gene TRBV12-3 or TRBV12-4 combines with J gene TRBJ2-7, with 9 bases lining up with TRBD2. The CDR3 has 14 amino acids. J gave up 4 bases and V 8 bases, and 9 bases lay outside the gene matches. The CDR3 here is CASGMASGTYEQYF. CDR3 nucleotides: TGTGCCAGCGGTATGGCTAGCGGGACGTACGAGCAGTACTTC.

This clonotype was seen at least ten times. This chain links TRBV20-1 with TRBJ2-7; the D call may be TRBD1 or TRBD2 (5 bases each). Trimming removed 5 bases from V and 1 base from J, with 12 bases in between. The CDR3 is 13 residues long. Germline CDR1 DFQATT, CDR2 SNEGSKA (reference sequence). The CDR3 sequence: CSAAGTKSYEQYF. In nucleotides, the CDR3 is TGCAGTGCTGCCGGGACCAAGTCCTACGAGCAGTACTTC.

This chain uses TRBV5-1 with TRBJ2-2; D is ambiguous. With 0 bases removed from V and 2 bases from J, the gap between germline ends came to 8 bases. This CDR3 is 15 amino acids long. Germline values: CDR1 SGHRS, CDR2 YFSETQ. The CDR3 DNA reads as TGCGCCAGCAGCTTGGTGGACCTAAACACCGGGGAGCTGTTTTTT. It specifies CASSLVDLNTGELFF.

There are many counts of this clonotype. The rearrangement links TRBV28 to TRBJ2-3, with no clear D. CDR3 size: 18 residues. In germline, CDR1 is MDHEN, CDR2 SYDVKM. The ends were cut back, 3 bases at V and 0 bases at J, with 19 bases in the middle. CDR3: CASSFPSTAATSTDTQYF. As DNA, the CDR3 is TGTGCCAGCAGTTTCCCCTCAACGGCGGCTACTAGCACAGATACGCAGTATTTT.

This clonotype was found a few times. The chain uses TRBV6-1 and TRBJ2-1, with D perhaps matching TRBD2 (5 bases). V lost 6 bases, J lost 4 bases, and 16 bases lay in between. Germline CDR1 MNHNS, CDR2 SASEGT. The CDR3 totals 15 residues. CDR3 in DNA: TGTGCCAGCAGCCCGATACTAGGATATTACAATGAGCAGTTCTTC. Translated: CASSPILGYYNEQFF.

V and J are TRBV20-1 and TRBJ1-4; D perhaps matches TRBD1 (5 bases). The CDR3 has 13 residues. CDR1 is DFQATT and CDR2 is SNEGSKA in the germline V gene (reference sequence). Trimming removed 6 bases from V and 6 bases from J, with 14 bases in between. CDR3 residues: CSAAGTRHEKLFF. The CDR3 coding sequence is TGCAGTGCCGCCGGGACGCGGCATGAAAAACTGTTTTTT.

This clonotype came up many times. The CDR3 DNA follows: TGTGCCAGCAGTTACTCTGGGGCAGGGGGAATCTATGGCTACACCTTC. It encodes CASSYSGAGGIYGYTF. J is TRBJ1-2 and V is TRBV6-5; the match to TRBD1 covers 7 bases. The CDR3 is 16 amino acids. Germline values: CDR1 MNHEY, CDR2 SVGAGI. Losses at the gene ends were 0 bases for V and 4 bases for J; bases not matched to a gene: 8.

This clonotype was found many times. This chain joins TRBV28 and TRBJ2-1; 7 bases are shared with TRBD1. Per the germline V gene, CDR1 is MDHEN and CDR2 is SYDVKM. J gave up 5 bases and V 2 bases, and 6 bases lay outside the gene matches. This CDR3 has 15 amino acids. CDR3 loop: CASSLEGAGNNEQFF. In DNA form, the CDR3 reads TGTGCCAGCAGTTTAGAGGGGGCAGGGAACAATGAGCAGTTCTTC.

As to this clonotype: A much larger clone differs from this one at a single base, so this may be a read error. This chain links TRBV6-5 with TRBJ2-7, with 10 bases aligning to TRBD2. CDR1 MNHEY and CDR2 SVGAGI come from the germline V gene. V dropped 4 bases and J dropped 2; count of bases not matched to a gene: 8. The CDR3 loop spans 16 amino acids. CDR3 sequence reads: CASSSGLAALPYEQYF. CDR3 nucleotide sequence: TGTGCCAGCAGTTCCGGACTAGCGGCTCTACCCTACGAGCAGTACTTC.

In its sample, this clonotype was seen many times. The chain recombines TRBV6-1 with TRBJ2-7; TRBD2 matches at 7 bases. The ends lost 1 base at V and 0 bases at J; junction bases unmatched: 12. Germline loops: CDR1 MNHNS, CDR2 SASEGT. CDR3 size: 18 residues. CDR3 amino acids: CASSEDRGEGFGSYEQYF. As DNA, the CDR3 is TGTGCCAGCAGTGAAGATCGGGGGGAGGGCTTCGGCTCCTACGAGCAGTACTTC.

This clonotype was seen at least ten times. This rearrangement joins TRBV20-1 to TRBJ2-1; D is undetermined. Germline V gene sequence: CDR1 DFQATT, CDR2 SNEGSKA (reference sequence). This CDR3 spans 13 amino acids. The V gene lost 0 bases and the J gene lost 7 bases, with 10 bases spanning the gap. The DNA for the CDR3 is TGCAGTGCTAGAGATTTCGCACAAAATGAGCAGTTCTTC. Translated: CSARDFAQNEQFF.

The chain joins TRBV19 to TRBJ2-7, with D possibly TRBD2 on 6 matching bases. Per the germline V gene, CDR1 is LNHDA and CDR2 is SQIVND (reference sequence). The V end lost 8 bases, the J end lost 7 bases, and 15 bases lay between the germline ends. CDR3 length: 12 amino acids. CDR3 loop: CASAARGWEQYF. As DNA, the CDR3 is TGTGCCAGTGCCGCGCGGGGCTGGGAGCAGTACTTC.

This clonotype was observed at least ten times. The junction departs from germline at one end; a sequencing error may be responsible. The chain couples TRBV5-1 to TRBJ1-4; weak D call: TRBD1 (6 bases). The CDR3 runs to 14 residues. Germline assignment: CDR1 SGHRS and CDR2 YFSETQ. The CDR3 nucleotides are TGCGCCAGCAGCCCGGGGGCCGGGCGAGAAAAACTGTTTTTC. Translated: CASSPGAGREKLFF.

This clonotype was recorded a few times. This chain's CDR3 is CASREGYGYTF. The CDR3 DNA follows: TGTGCCAGTAGAGAGGGTTATGGCTACACCTTC. This chain uses TRBV19 with TRBJ1-2; D ambiguous. Trimming shortened V by 6 bases and J by 5 bases, and 7 bases separated the two germline ends. Germline V gene sequence: CDR1 LNHDA, CDR2 SQIVND (reference sequence). The CDR3 is 11 amino acids.

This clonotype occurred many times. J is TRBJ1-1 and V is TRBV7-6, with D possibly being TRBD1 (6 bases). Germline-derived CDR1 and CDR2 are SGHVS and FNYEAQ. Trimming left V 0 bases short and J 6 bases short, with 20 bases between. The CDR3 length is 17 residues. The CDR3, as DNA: TGTGCCAGCAGCTTAGCCCCCGGGGGCGCCGCAGGATCTGAAGCTTTCTTT. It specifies CASSLAPGGAAGSEAFF.

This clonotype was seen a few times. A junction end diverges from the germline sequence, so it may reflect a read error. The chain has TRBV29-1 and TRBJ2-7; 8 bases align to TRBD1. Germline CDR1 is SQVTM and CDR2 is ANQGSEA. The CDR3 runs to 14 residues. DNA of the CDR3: TGCAGCGTTGATATAGGGACAGGCTCCTACAAGCAGTACTTC. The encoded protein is CSVDIGTGSYKQYF.

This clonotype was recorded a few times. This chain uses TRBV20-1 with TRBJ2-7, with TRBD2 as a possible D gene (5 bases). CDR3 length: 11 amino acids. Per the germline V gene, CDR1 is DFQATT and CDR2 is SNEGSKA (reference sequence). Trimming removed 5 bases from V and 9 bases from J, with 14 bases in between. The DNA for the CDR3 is TGCAGTGCTTCTGACTACTCCGGGCAGTACTTC. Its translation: CSASDYSGQYF.

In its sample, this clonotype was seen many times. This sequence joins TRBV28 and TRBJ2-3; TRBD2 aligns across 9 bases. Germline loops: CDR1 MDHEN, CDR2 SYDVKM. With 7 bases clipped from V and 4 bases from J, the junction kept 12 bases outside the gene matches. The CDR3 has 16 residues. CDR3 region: CASTRLAGFESDTQYF. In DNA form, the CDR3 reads TGTGCCAGCACACGGCTAGCGGGGTTCGAATCAGATACGCAGTATTTT.

In nucleotides, the CDR3 is TGTGCCAGCAGTTCTGTACCTGCAGGGACCCCAAGCTCCTACGAGCAGTACTTC. Translating gives CASSSVPAGTPSSYEQYF. V is TRBV6-2 or TRBV6-3 and J is TRBJ2-7; D is tentatively TRBD1 or TRBD2 (5 bases each). The V end lost 4 bases, the J end lost 0 bases, and 22 bases lay between the germline ends. Germline values: CDR1 MNHEY, CDR2 SVGEGT. CDR3 size: 18 residues.